This T cell receptor (beta chain) derives from a study of post-analysis software for immune sequencing data. General observations from the study: Controls showed lower frequencies than patients for several TRBV segments, and TRBV5-6, TRBV5-1 and TRBV20-1 were among these. A significant reduction in normalized Chao1 diversity was observed in multiple sclerosis patients versus controls. Same-batch samples co-clustered strongly by F measure.

This CDR3 is 16 amino acids long. Trimming removed 2 bases at V and 2 bases at J, with 14 bases between. Germline V CDR1 and CDR2: SGDLS, YYNGEE. cDNA libraries of TCR beta carried unique molecular identifiers. Input amounts of roughly 0.9 to 10 million T cells were used. These gave some 500,000 cDNA molecules, so each molecule approximated one T cell. TCRdb reprocessed the PCR reads via MiXCR and lists one record per CDR3 protein. The data contain fewer than 600,000 distinct CDR3 sequences, roughly 45% of them singletons. As concerns this clonotype: The antigen is not known.

The sequenced sample consisted of blood. The sequence derives from a girl aged 10 to 17 with multiple sclerosis. The V and J genes are TRBV9 and TRBJ2-1, with a weak D call TRBD2 (6 bases). Here the CDR3 DNA reads TGTGCCAGCAGCGTTCTTGGACGGACTACCTACAATGAGCAGTTCTTC. Translating it yields CASSVLGRTTYNEQFF.